This TCR beta chain was found in a study of cytomegalovirus exposure and HLA in healthy donors. About this clone itself: Its specificity is not known.

General observations from the study: An Asian-associated ancestry cluster reportedly showed fewer N-insertions than the roughly 670-donor mean in a later analysis. Another analysis was done later, and it associated 16,951 TCR beta sequences with HLA alleles at 0.05 false discovery rate. Most likely, a cluster of highly shared sequence variants arose as a sequencing artifact. There were around 160 TCR beta chains listed as cytomegalovirus-associated.

PCR primers comprised 60 Vbeta and 13 Jbeta primers. TCRdb keeps only in-frame clones here, not all; method: immunoSEQ multiplex PCR. The repertoire holds about 94,000 clones, with around 8% as singletons. The J segment lost 2 bases and the V segment lost 10 bases, leaving 3 bases of the junction unmatched. The CDR3 covers 12 residues. CDR1 and CDR2 (germline): ENHRY, SYGVKD. The J gene is TRBJ2-7, the V gene TRBV10-3; TRBD1 agrees at 9 bases. Sequenced: PBMCs. This TCR derives from a man in his fifties or sixties in good health and CMV-seronegative. CDR3 nucleotides: TGTGCCACCCGACAGGGGGCCTACGAGCAGTACTTC. Amino acids: CATRQGAYEQYF.